This entry lists 17 T cell receptor beta chains sequenced from one sample in a study of cytomegalovirus exposure and HLA in healthy donors. The PCR contained 60 Vbeta and 13 Jbeta primers. Method: immunoSEQ multiplex PCR; TCRdb's copy keeps in-frame clones and lacks some. The data contain 95,000 to 150,000 clones, 60% to 80% of them singletons. The sample taken for sequencing was PBMCs. These receptors all come from a man under 40 in good health and CMV-seronegative.

The chain joins TRBV28 to TRBJ1-1; D unresolved. V lost 1 base to trimming and J lost 10 bases, with 10 bases between them. The CDR3 has 12 amino acids. Germline V gene lookup returns CDR1 MDHEN and CDR2 SYDVKM. CDR3 DNA sequence: TGTGCCAGCAGTTTATCGAACAGAAGAGCTTTCTTT. Its translation: CASSLSNRRAFF.

The CDR3 sequence is CASSTGWTGNTEAFF. CDR3 coding DNA: TGTGCCAGCAGTACTGGGTGGACAGGGAACACTGAAGCTTTCTTT. The rearrangement uses TRBV27 and TRBJ1-1, with 7 bases that match TRBD1. Per germline, CDR1 MNHEY and CDR2 SMNVEV (reference sequence). This CDR3 is built from 15 residues. V lost 5 bases and J lost 1; bases outside the gene matches: 7.

This chain joins TRBV4-3 and TRBJ2-1, with D maybe TRBD1 (6 bases). Germline V gene sequence: CDR1 LGHNA, CDR2 YSLEER. The CDR3 has 19 amino acids. The V and J ends lost 0 bases and 0 bases respectively, with 18 bases between them. The CDR3 region is CASSQDIPGTGSSYNEQFF. CDR3 nucleotide sequence: TGCGCCAGCAGCCAAGACATTCCAGGAACAGGGAGCTCCTACAATGAGCAGTTCTTC.

This clone was picked up one time. V and J are TRBV7-9 and TRBJ2-7; 9 nucleotides match TRBD2. The germline V gene encodes CDR1 SEHNR and CDR2 FQNEAQ (reference sequence). Unmatched junction bases numbered 6, after V lost 1 base and J lost 2 bases. The CDR3 totals 16 residues. The CDR3 loop reads CASSLGPAGGTYEQYF. CDR3 sequence (DNA): TGTGCCAGCAGCTTAGGCCCAGCGGGGGGTACCTACGAGCAGTACTTC.

This clone was seen a few times. The chain joins TRBV10-3 to TRBJ1-5; TRBD1 might be the D (6 bases). Germline V gene lookup returns CDR1 ENHRY and CDR2 SYGVKD. The CDR3 is made up of 14 amino acids. Trimming shortened V by 6 bases and J by 2 bases, and 11 bases separated the two germline ends. CDR3 bases: TGTGCCATCAGGGGGGCGGGGGGCAATCAGCCCCAGCATTTT. Its translation: CAIRGAGGNQPQHF.

This sequence joins TRBV28 and TRBJ2-6; unclear D gene. The CDR3 has 16 residues. Germline lookup yields CDR1 MDHEN and CDR2 SYDVKM. With 7 bases removed from V and 0 bases from J, the gap between germline ends came to 13 bases. The CDR3 here is CASTMGYSSGANVLTF. CDR3 nucleotides: TGTGCCAGCACTATGGGTTACAGCTCTGGGGCCAACGTCCTGACTTTC.

This chain uses TRBV28 with TRBJ1-3; 10 bases fit TRBD1. Losses at the gene ends were 7 bases for V and 3 bases for J; bases not matched to a gene: 12. This CDR3 comprises 17 residues. CDR1 and CDR2 (germline): MDHEN, SYDVKM. The CDR3 spells CASTNFDRGLDGNTIYF. DNA of the CDR3: TGTGCCAGCACCAATTTTGACAGGGGGCTTGATGGAAACACCATATATTTT.

This clone appeared once. The V gene is TRBV29-1, the J gene TRBJ2-5; TRBD1 matches 9 bases. With the DNA end fitting TRBJ2-7 better, the J assignment may be wrong. From germline, CDR1 is SQVTM and CDR2 ANQGSEA. CDR3 length equals 13 residues. The CDR3 sequence: CSARDRVAGEQYF. Written as DNA, the CDR3 is TGCAGCGCTCGGGACAGGGTGGCGGGCGAGCAGTACTTC.

CDR3 sequence (DNA): TGTGCCAGCAGTGCGGCGGCCGGCTACGAGCAGTACTTC. Translated: CASSAAAGYEQYF. J is TRBJ2-7 and V is TRBV27; D is undetermined. This CDR3 has 13 residues. V was trimmed by 5 bases and J by 3 bases, leaving 11 bases between them. Germline CDR1 and CDR2: MNHEY and SMNVEV (reference sequence).

The chain carries TRBV5-1 and TRBJ2-5; 8 bases match TRBD1. Germline V lookup: CDR1 SGHRS, CDR2 YFSETQ. CDR3 length equals 14 residues. The junction had 3 bases not matched to a gene; V was cut back by 3 bases and J by 2 bases. CDR3 amino acids: CASSSRDRQETQYF. The CDR3 coding sequence is TGCGCCAGCAGCTCTAGGGACAGGCAAGAGACCCAGTACTTC.

This clone was detected only once. The chain recombines TRBV10-3 with TRBJ1-1; the match to TRBD1 covers 10 bases. The CDR3 length is 13 residues. With 10 bases clipped from V and 5 bases from J, the junction kept 7 bases outside the gene matches. Germline V gene lookup returns CDR1 ENHRY and CDR2 SYGVKD. The DNA of the CDR3 is TGTGCCACCGGACAGGGGGAAGGGACTGAAGCTTTCTTT. Protein: CATGQGEGTEAFF.

The chain combines TRBV5-8 with TRBJ1-2; D not resolved. V lost 2 bases and J 10 bases, leaving 12 bases between the germline ends. Per the germline V gene, CDR1 is SGHTS and CDR2 is YDEGEE. The CDR3 totals 12 residues. This CDR3 reads CASSLAGYYYTF. The DNA of the CDR3 is TGTGCCAGCAGCTTAGCCGGGTATTACTACACCTTC.

Only one count was recorded for this clone. The rearrangement links TRBV13 to TRBJ2-7; maybe TRBD1 (5 bases). The DNA end is more similar to TRBJ2-1, so the J call may be wrong. This CDR3 is built from 16 residues. Germline lookup yields CDR1 PRHDT and CDR2 FYEKMQ (reference sequence). For the CDR3, the DNA is TGTGCCAGCAGCTTAGAGGGGCTGCGATCCTACAATGAGCAGTTCTTC. Its protein product is CASSLEGLRSYNEQFF.

The V call is TRBV29-1, the J call TRBJ1-2; D gene unclear. The V gene lost 5 bases and the J gene lost 5 bases, with 12 bases spanning the gap. Germline V CDR1 and CDR2: SQVTM, ANQGSEA. This CDR3 comprises 12 residues. This CDR3 reads CSVRVGRYGYTF. The CDR3 DNA sequence: TGCAGCGTTAGGGTAGGGAGGTATGGCTACACCTTC.

The rearrangement uses TRBV11-2 and TRBJ2-5, with 9 bases lining up with TRBD1. The CDR3 is 17 amino acids. V lost 0 bases and J lost 5; bases outside the gene matches: 10. Germline CDR1 SGHAT, CDR2 FQNNGV. The chain's CDR3 is CASSLDHRGRIWETQYF. DNA of the CDR3: TGTGCCAGCAGCTTAGATCACAGGGGGCGCATCTGGGAGACCCAGTACTTC.

The CDR3 loop reads CASSQDKDSYYEQYF. In nucleotides, the CDR3 is TGTGCCAGCAGCCAAGATAAAGACAGCTACTACGAGCAGTACTTC. The chain carries TRBV4-2 and TRBJ2-7; TRBD1 might be the D (5 bases). Trimming removed 0 bases at V and 3 bases at J, with 12 bases between. In germline, CDR1 is LGHNA, CDR2 YNFKEQ. CDR3 length equals 15 residues.

The chain couples TRBV7-8 to TRBJ2-7; no reliable D call. Trimming removed 4 bases from V and 1 base from J, with 8 bases in between. CDR3 length equals 13 residues. Germline V CDR1 and CDR2: SGHVS, FQNEAQ. The CDR3 nucleotides read TGTGCCAGCAGCTCCAGGCGATCCTACGAGCAGTACTTC. This gives the protein CASSSRRSYEQYF.